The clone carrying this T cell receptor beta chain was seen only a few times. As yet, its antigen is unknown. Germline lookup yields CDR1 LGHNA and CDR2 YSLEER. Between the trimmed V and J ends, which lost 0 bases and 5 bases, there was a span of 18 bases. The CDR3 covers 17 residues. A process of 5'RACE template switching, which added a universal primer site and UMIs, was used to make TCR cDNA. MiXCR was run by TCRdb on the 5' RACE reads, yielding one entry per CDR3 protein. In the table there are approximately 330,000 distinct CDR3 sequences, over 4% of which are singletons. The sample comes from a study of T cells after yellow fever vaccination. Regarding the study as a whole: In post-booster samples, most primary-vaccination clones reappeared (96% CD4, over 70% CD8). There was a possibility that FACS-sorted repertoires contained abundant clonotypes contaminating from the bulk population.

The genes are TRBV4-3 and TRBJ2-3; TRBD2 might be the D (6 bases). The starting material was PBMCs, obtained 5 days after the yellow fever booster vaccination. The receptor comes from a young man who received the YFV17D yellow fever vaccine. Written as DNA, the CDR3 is TGCGCCAGCAGCCAAGACAGGAGGGGTTCGAGGGGAGATACGCAGTATTTT. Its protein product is CASSQDRRGSRGDTQYF.